The rows below give T cell receptor beta chains drawn from one sample of a study of shared clonotypes between healthy human individuals. Method: immunoSEQ multiplex PCR; TCRdb's copy keeps in-frame clones and lacks some. The repertoire holds approximately 1.9 million clones, with 93% as singletons. Sequencing input: naive CD8+ T cells from PBMCs. The source of these receptors is a man between 18 and 29 years old in good health. Some clones in this sample may be carry-over from other donors' samples. Each CDR3 is given with its conserved first and last residue. D genes are given only for firm matches. Size is stated for part of the rows, as once, few or many counts, or as a class when the clone is expanded.

d_call	v_call	j_call	clone_size	cdr3_nt	cdr3_aa
NA	TRBV6-5	TRBJ2-5	once	TGTGCCAGCAGCTTCGGTCCTCTGGGGGAGACCCAGTACTTC	CASSFGPLGETQYF
NA	TRBV7-9	TRBJ2-3	NA	TGTGCCAGCAGCTTCTTCGGAGGGGAGACAGATACGCAGTATTTT	CASSFFGGETDTQYF
NA	TRBV4-2	TRBJ1-1	NA	TGTGCCAGCAGCCAAGAAGTTAACACTGAAGCTTTCTTT	CASSQEVNTEAFF
TRBD2	TRBV27	TRBJ2-5	NA	TGTGCCAGCAGTTTATTGGCGGGAGGGCAAGAGACCCAGTACTTC	CASSLLAGGQETQYF
NA	TRBV15	TRBJ2-3	NA	TGTGCCACCAGCAGAGATGGAGCAAAGCTCGCAGATACGCAGTATTTT	CATSRDGAKLADTQYF
NA	TRBV4-1	TRBJ1-2	NA	TGCGCCAGCAGCCAAGATCGGGGCATCTATGGCTACACCTTC	CASSQDRGIYGYTF
NA	TRBV28	TRBJ2-1	NA	TGTGCCAGCAGAATGGGACGGGATGAGCAGTTCTTC	CASRMGRDEQFF
TRBD2	TRBV9	TRBJ2-2	once	TGTGCCAGCAGCGTACTTAGCGGGAGCACCGGGGAGCTGTTTTTT	CASSVLSGSTGELFF
NA	TRBV27	TRBJ1-2	NA	TGTGCCAGCAGTTTAGGTTCGGGGGCGGGCTACACCTTC	CASSLGSGAGYTF
NA	TRBV18	TRBJ2-1	NA	TGTGCCAGCTCACCATCAGGGCTGCTCTACAATGAGCAGTTCTTC	CASSPSGLLYNEQFF
NA	TRBV30	TRBJ2-2	NA	TGTGCCTGGAGTGTAAGTCGATCTCCTCCCCGGGAGCTGTTTTTT	CAWSVSRSPPRELFF
NA	TRBV9	TRBJ1-4	once	TGTGCCAGCCTCCCAGGGCGGGGGCCGGCAACTAATGAAAAACTGTTTTTT	CASLPGRGPATNEKLFF
TRBD1	TRBV7-8	TRBJ2-1	NA	TGTGCCAGCAGCCCAACCGACAGGGGGCAAGGGGATGAGCAGTTCTTC	CASSPTDRGQGDEQFF
NA	TRBV5-4	TRBJ2-7	NA	TGTGCCAGCAGCTTGGATCGATACCAATACGAGCAGTACTTC	CASSLDRYQYEQYF
NA	TRBV2	TRBJ2-7	NA	TGTGCCAGCAGTGAAGGGACTAACTTCTACGAGCAGTACTTC	CASSEGTNFYEQYF